This T cell receptor beta chain was sequenced for a study of cytomegalovirus exposure and HLA in healthy donors. Repertoires were generated with immunoSEQ multiplex PCR, while TCRdb's copy carries only in-frame clones and drops some. The table has some 85,000 clones, roughly 96% seen once; the top ten hold approximately 1.2%. Germline V gene data show CDR1 as PRHDT and CDR2 as FYEKMQ (reference sequence). The CDR3 has 17 residues. V dropped 2 bases and J dropped 5; count of bases not matched to a gene: 10. The chain combines TRBV13 with TRBJ2-7, with TRBD2 identical over 12 bases. The receptor comes from a woman younger than 35 in good health and CMV-seronegative. The specimen sequenced was PBMCs. The CDR3 region has the DNA TGTGCCAGCAGCTTAAGGGCCCTACTAGCGGGAGGTCACGAGCAGTACTTC. Translation gives CASSLRALLAGGHEQYF.